Detailed here is one TCR beta chain. Its antigen is not known. The data were produced by immunoSEQ multiplex PCR, yet TCRdb's version contains in-frame clones alone and is incomplete. Of approximately 150,000 clones listed, roughly nine tenths are singletons. The sample comes from a study of T cell responses to AZD1222 COVID-19 vaccine. Overall study results and limits: White British people made up most donors, females outnumbered males, and clonal diversity was possibly underestimated. A reported finding is that nearly half of spike-specific TCRs target unmutated variant regions. Vaccination with two AZD1222 doses was followed by a rise in Spike-specific TCR breadth and depth.

Material: peripheral blood, obtained 28 days after the second AZD1222 dose. This TCR derives from an adult who received the AZD1222 COVID-19 vaccine.

The CDR3 coding sequence is TGTGCCAGCAGCCCCCCCTGGGCGGGGTCCTACGAGCAGTACTTC. Protein sequence: CASSPPWAGSYEQYF. The J gene is TRBJ2-7, the V gene TRBV5-4; TRBD2 is a possible D gene (6 bases). The V gene lost 4 bases and the J gene lost 1 base, with 15 bases spanning the gap. Per the germline V gene, CDR1 is SGHNT and CDR2 is YYREEE (reference sequence). There are 15 residues in the CDR3. Using reference TRBV5-4 and TRBJ2-7 for the parts outside the CDR3, the full variable domain is ETGVTQSPTHLIKTRGQQVTLRCSSQSGHNTVSWYQQALGQGPQFIFQYYREEENGRGNFPPRFSGLQFPNYSSELNVNALELDDSALYLCASSPPWAGSYEQYFGPGTRLTVT.